The T cell receptor beta chain under discussion was sequenced for a study of shared clonotypes between healthy human individuals. Study-level background: CD4 naive and CD4 memory each took three plates per donor, while CD8 naive took two and CD8 memory one. Regarding the study as a whole: Sampling covered blood only; tissue repertoires likely differ. Naive subsets tended to show greater estimated richness than memory subsets.

Note on this clone: Its specificity is unknown.

The CDR3 has 15 amino acids. Deletions cut 4 bases from V and 8 bases from J, with 17 bases between. Germline loops: CDR1 MDHEN, CDR2 SYDVKM. Produced via immunoSEQ multiplex PCR; TCRdb's table is partial and in-frame only. The table lists about 2.4 million clones, roughly 93% of them singletons. The TCR sequence derives from a man younger than 35 in good health. Some clones in this sample may be carry-over from other donors' samples. The chain joins TRBV28 to TRBJ1-4; D is perhaps TRBD1 (5 bases). Sequenced material: naive CD4+ T cells from PBMCs. Subset here: CD45RA+ positively selected. CDR3 sequence: CASSYRGAGEEKLFF. CDR3 coding DNA: TGTGCCAGCAGTTACCGCGGGGCGGGGGAGGAAAAACTGTTTTTT.